The 21 T cell receptor beta chains given below trace back to one sample, sequenced in a study of cytomegalovirus exposure and HLA in healthy donors. PCR involved 60 Vbeta and 13 Jbeta primers. Sequencing was performed with immunoSEQ multiplex PCR; in TCRdb, only in-frame clones are kept and a portion is missing. The sample has 85,000 to 100,000 clones; around three quarters are singletons. Sequenced material: PBMCs. Every receptor here comes from a male donor in good health and CMV-seropositive.

This chain uses TRBV7-2 with TRBJ2-5, with a weak D call TRBD2 (6 bases). The end of the DNA fits TRBJ2-7 better, so the J call may be wrong. The CDR3 totals 13 residues. Germline loops: CDR1 SGHTA, CDR2 FQGNSA. The CDR3, as DNA: TGTGCCAGCAGCTCGGGGGACCTTGGCGAGCAGTACTTC. As protein: CASSSGDLGEQYF.

This clone has only a few counts. J is TRBJ2-6 and V is TRBV30; 9 nucleotides line up with TRBD1. Germline V gene lookup returns CDR1 GTSNPN and CDR2 SVGIG (reference sequence). The CDR3 is made up of 17 amino acids. V gave up 5 bases and J gave up 4 bases; unmatched junction bases: 12. The CDR3 reads CAWSSGQGFGGANVLTF. CDR3 bases: TGTGCCTGGTCGTCGGGACAGGGCTTTGGAGGGGCCAACGTCCTGACTTTC.

The rearrangement links TRBV2 to TRBJ1-1; 8 positions match TRBD1. The ends lost 9 bases at V and 2 bases at J; junction bases unmatched: 11. The CDR3 totals 15 residues. CDR1 and CDR2 from the germline V gene are SNHLY and FYNNEI. In nucleotides, the CDR3 is TGTGCCAGGGGGGGACCGACAGGGGTCAACACTGAAGCTTTCTTT. This gives the protein CARGGPTGVNTEAFF.

V is TRBV6-1 and J is TRBJ2-7, with D possibly matching TRBD2 (5 bases). Germline V lookup: CDR1 MNHNS, CDR2 SASEGT. The V end lost 9 bases, the J end lost 0 bases, and 12 bases lay between the germline ends. The CDR3 is 13 residues long. CDR3 sequence reads: CASLDWRSYEQYF. In DNA form, the CDR3 reads TGTGCCAGTTTGGACTGGCGCTCCTACGAGCAGTACTTC.

This clone occurred once. The chain is built from TRBV5-6 and TRBJ1-3, with D unresolved. V gave up 0 bases and J gave up 4 bases, with 17 bases separating them. Germline values: CDR1 SGHDT, CDR2 YYEEEE. This CDR3 comprises 17 residues. The CDR3: CASSLADSPSFGNTIYF. The CDR3 region has the DNA TGTGCCAGCAGCTTGGCTGACTCACCTTCGTTCGGAAACACCATATATTTT.

V gene TRBV4-2 combines with J gene TRBJ2-5, with TRBD2 matching 8 bases. The J segment lost 2 bases and the V segment lost 1 base, leaving 3 bases of the junction unmatched. CDR1 and CDR2 (germline): LGHNA, YNFKEQ. The CDR3 totals 15 residues. As DNA, the CDR3 is TGTGCCAGCAGCCAAGCACGGGGGGGGCAAGAGACCCAGTACTTC. Its translation is CASSQARGGQETQYF.

The chain is built from TRBV5-1 and TRBJ2-3; TRBD2 aligns across 8 bases. V was clipped by 4 bases and J by 4 bases; unmatched bases: 8. CDR1 and CDR2 from the germline V gene are SGHRS and YFSETQ. The CDR3 loop spans 15 amino acids. The CDR3: CASSPGGRGADTQYF. The DNA for the CDR3 is TGCGCCAGCAGCCCGGGGGGGCGGGGCGCAGATACGCAGTATTTT.

This clone was counted a few times. The chain couples TRBV2 to TRBJ1-1, with 9 positions matching TRBD1. Germline V lookup: CDR1 SNHLY, CDR2 FYNNEI. CDR3 length equals 13 residues. V gave up 8 bases and J gave up 6 bases; unmatched junction bases: 7. The CDR3 here is CASGGQGGAEAFF. In DNA form, the CDR3 reads TGTGCCAGCGGGGGACAGGGTGGCGCTGAAGCTTTCTTT.

The chain links TRBV6-5 to TRBJ1-2; maybe TRBD1 (6 bases). This CDR3 is built from 15 residues. Germline CDR1 and CDR2: MNHEY and SVGAGI. Trimming shortened V by 11 bases and J by 0 bases, and 19 bases separated the two germline ends. Here the CDR3 reads CASRGGGLANYGYTF. The CDR3 DNA reads TGTGCCTCCCGTGGGGGCGGGCTGGCTAACTATGGCTACACCTTC.

In this sample, this clone turned up a few times. The V gene is TRBV6-6, the J gene TRBJ2-1; D perhaps matches TRBD2 (7 bases). Per germline, CDR1 MNHNY and CDR2 SVGAGI (reference sequence). The CDR3 runs to 16 residues. The V end lost 2 bases, the J end lost 4 bases, and 15 bases lay between the germline ends. Here the CDR3 DNA reads TGTGCCAGCAGTTACCGGCCGGGGGGCCAATACAATGAGCAGTTCTTC. It codes for CASSYRPGGQYNEQFF.

This clone has just a few counts. V is TRBV4-2 and J is TRBJ1-6; TRBD1 matches 9 bases. The germline V gene encodes CDR1 LGHNA and CDR2 YNFKEQ. The CDR3 loop spans 15 amino acids. The ends lost 3 bases at V and 7 bases at J; junction bases unmatched: 4. CDR3 amino acids: CASSQAGTGNSPLHF. The CDR3 coding sequence is TGTGCCAGCAGCCAGGCCGGGACAGGGAATTCACCCCTCCACTTT.

This clone was picked up a small number of times. This chain joins TRBV30 and TRBJ2-5, with a possible D match to TRBD2 (5 bases). The CDR3 spans 15 residues. The V and J ends lost 4 bases and 1 base respectively, with 16 bases between them. Germline V CDR1 and CDR2: GTSNPN, SVGIG (reference sequence). CDR3 sequence reads: CAWKTPGLVQETQYF. Here the CDR3 DNA reads TGTGCCTGGAAGACCCCAGGACTGGTCCAAGAGACCCAGTACTTC.

The chain is built from TRBV7-2 and TRBJ2-7, with 11 bases identical to TRBD1. The CDR3 spans 18 residues. CDR1 SGHTA and CDR2 FQGNSA come from the germline V gene. The V segment lost 1 base and the J segment 3 bases; nucleotides outside the gene matches: 11. The CDR3 DNA is TGTGCCAGCAGCTTAGTTAGGGGCGGTGGGACAGGGGGCTACGAGCAGTACTTC. Protein sequence: CASSLVRGGGTGGYEQYF.

This clone was seen only once. This chain connects TRBV7-9 to TRBJ1-3; TRBD1 aligns across 8 bases. V was pared by 5 bases and J by 4 bases, with 7 bases of the junction left unmatched. CDR3 size: 15 residues. Looked up from germline, CDR1 is SEHNR and CDR2 is FQNEAQ (reference sequence). The CDR3 protein is CASSPGQGRGNTIYF. DNA for the CDR3: TGTGCCAGCAGCCCAGGACAGGGAAGAGGAAACACCATATATTTT.

The rearrangement links TRBV28 to TRBJ2-5, with 10 bases identical to TRBD2. Germline V CDR1 and CDR2: MDHEN, SYDVKM. V dropped 8 bases and J dropped 0; count of bases not matched to a gene: 12. CDR3 length equals 17 residues. The CDR3 loop is CASRQVAGGRYQETQYF. CDR3 nucleotides: TGTGCCAGCCGTCAGGTAGCGGGGGGACGGTACCAAGAGACCCAGTACTTC.

The chain employs TRBV6-1 and TRBJ2-7; D is ambiguous. This CDR3 comprises 13 residues. The V and J ends lost 6 bases and 6 bases respectively, with 15 bases between them. Germline-derived CDR1 and CDR2 are MNHNS and SASEGT. CDR3 in DNA: TGTGCCAGCAGCGATCTGGCAGGAATCGAGCAGTACTTC. It specifies CASSDLAGIEQYF.

This clone appeared a single time. CDR3 in DNA: TGTGCCAGCAGTGCCGGGAGGCTGAATAGCAATCAGCCCCAGCATTTT. This translates into CASSAGRLNSNQPQHF. The V gene is TRBV6-1, the J gene TRBJ1-5, with D uncertain. This CDR3 is 16 amino acids long. CDR1 MNHNS and CDR2 SASEGT come from the germline V gene. V was shortened by 4 bases and J by 0 bases, with 13 bases between the two germline ends.

V usage is TRBV10-3 and J usage is TRBJ1-1; D not resolved. This CDR3 spans 13 amino acids. Looked up from germline, CDR1 is ENHRY and CDR2 is SYGVKD. The V gene lost 8 bases and the J gene lost 0 bases, with 10 bases spanning the gap. The CDR3 DNA is TGTGCCATCCTAGACGGCCTGAACACTGAAGCTTTCTTT. Protein: CAILDGLNTEAFF.

The CDR3 spells CASNSKGWDQPQHF. The DNA for the CDR3 is TGTGCCAGCAATTCTAAGGGGTGGGATCAGCCCCAGCATTTT. The chain is built from TRBV27 and TRBJ1-5, with D perhaps matching TRBD1 (5 bases). Germline assignment: CDR1 MNHEY and CDR2 SMNVEV (reference sequence). This CDR3 has 14 amino acids. V was trimmed by 7 bases and J by 5 bases, leaving 15 bases between them.

The chain uses TRBV10-3 and TRBJ2-4; possibly TRBD2 for D (5 bases). The V gene's germline CDR1 is ENHRY and CDR2 SYGVKD. The CDR3 has 13 residues. V was pared by 8 bases and J by 6 bases, with 14 bases between. CDR3 in amino acids: CAIGEGNSNIQYF. The CDR3 nucleotides read TGTGCCATCGGCGAGGGAAACTCAAACATTCAGTACTTC.

The chain carries TRBV18 and TRBJ1-3, with D tentatively TRBD1 (5 bases). Trimming shortened V by 2 bases and J by 4 bases, and 18 bases separated the two germline ends. The CDR3 length is 17 residues. The germline V gene has CDR1 KGHSH and CDR2 LQKENI. CDR3 coding DNA: TGTGCCAGCTCACCAACAGTTAATCGACAGAAAGGAAACACCATATATTTT. Its protein is CASSPTVNRQKGNTIYF.